What follows are 30 T cell receptor beta chains derived from one specimen sequenced in a study of blood T cell repertoires in COVID-19. Profiled with immunoSEQ multiplex PCR; TCRdb holds only in-frame clones, not every one. The table shows under 200,000 clones, with approximately 85% occurring only once. Sample: peripheral blood. The source of these receptors is a woman older than 75 with COVID-19, enrolled during active disease.

This rearrangement joins TRBV29-1 to TRBJ2-3; no clear D gene. Germline V gives CDR1 SQVTM, CDR2 ANQGSEA. V lost 5 bases and J lost 2, with 11 bases in between. The CDR3 spans 13 residues. CDR3 sequence (DNA): TGCAGCGTTAAACCGCAGGACACAGATACGCAGTATTTT. Translated, it gives CSVKPQDTDTQYF.

This clone was detected once. At the DNA level, this CDR3 is encoded by other sequences in the same sample as well. V usage is TRBV20-1 and J usage is TRBJ2-5, with no clear D. The CDR3 spans 11 residues. The V gene's germline CDR1 is DFQATT and CDR2 SNEGSKA (reference sequence). Trimming stripped 4 bases from V and 5 bases from J, with 8 bases between. The CDR3 protein is CSATSLETQYF. The CDR3 DNA is TGCAGTGCTACCTCCCTCGAGACCCAGTACTTC.

V and J are TRBV5-4 and TRBJ2-1; 9 nucleotides agree with TRBD2. Germline V gene sequence: CDR1 SGHNT, CDR2 YYREEE (reference sequence). The CDR3 runs to 16 residues. V was pared by 0 bases and J by 6 bases, with 7 bases of the junction left unmatched. CDR3 DNA: TGTGCCAGCAGCTTGGGGGGTGCTAGCGGGACCAATGAGCAGTTCTTC. Translation: CASSLGGASGTNEQFF.

The rearrangement links TRBV19 to TRBJ1-6; 9 nucleotides align to TRBD1. This CDR3 region has 18 residues. In germline, CDR1 is LNHDA, CDR2 SQIVND (reference sequence). Trimming at V came to 3 bases and at J to 7 bases, leaving 13 bases not matched to a gene. The DNA for the CDR3 is TGTGCCAGTAGTATCATGTCAGTGGGGACAGGGATGAATTCACCCCTCCACTTT. It codes for CASSIMSVGTGMNSPLHF. The entire variable domain, with the rest obtained from reference TRBV19 and TRBJ1-6, is as follows: DGGITQSPKYLFRKEGQNVTLSCEQNLNHDAMYWYRQDPGQGLRLIYYSQIVNDFQKGDIAEGYSVSREKKESFPLTVTSAQKNPTAFYLCASSIMSVGTGMNSPLHFGNGTRLTVT.

V usage is TRBV3-1 (or the pseudogene TRBV3-2) and J usage is TRBJ2-5, with 7 nucleotides matching TRBD2. The CDR3 is 15 residues long. In germline, CDR1 is LGHDT, CDR2 YNNKEL (reference sequence). J lost 1 base, V lost 4 bases, and 6 bases had no gene match. CDR3 bases: TGTGCCAGCAGCCCGACCAGCGGGGCCCAAGAGACCCAGTACTTC. It is translated as CASSPTSGAQETQYF.

This chain links TRBV18 with TRBJ2-6; 8 nucleotides align to TRBD1. V was pared by 1 base and J by 2 bases, with 1 base of the junction left unmatched. Germline CDR1 and CDR2: KGHSH and LQKENI. This CDR3 is built from 16 residues. The CDR3 DNA sequence: TGTGCCAGCTCACCACGACAGGGGACTGGGGCCAACGTCCTGACTTTC. It encodes CASSPRQGTGANVLTF. Full variable domain (remainder filled in from reference TRBV18 and TRBJ2-6): NAGVMQNPRHLVRRRGQEARLRCSPMKGHSHVYWYRQLPEEGLKFMVYLQKENIIDESGMPKERFSAEFPKEGPSILRIQQVVRGDSAAYFCASSPRQGTGANVLTFGAGSRLTVL.

V is TRBV7-3 and J is TRBJ2-1, with D possibly being TRBD1 (5 bases). V gave up 1 base and J gave up 3 bases, with 13 bases separating them. The germline CDR1 and CDR2 sequences are SGHTA and FQGTGA. This CDR3 spans 16 amino acids. In DNA, the CDR3 is TGTGCCAGCAGCTTAAAAGGTGGGGCTGGCTACAATGAGCAGTTCTTC. The encoded protein is CASSLKGGAGYNEQFF.

This clone was counted a few times. V gene TRBV18 combines with J gene TRBJ2-7; D perhaps matches TRBD1 (6 bases). Germline V lookup: CDR1 KGHSH, CDR2 LQKENI. This CDR3 is 15 amino acids long. Trimming removed 2 bases from V and 5 bases from J, with 16 bases in between. CDR3 in DNA: TGTGCCAGCTCACCAGGACAGTGGGGGAACCACGAGCAGTACTTC. Translating it yields CASSPGQWGNHEQYF. Using reference TRBV18 and TRBJ2-7 for the parts outside the CDR3, the full variable domain is NAGVMQNPRHLVRRRGQEARLRCSPMKGHSHVYWYRQLPEEGLKFMVYLQKENIIDESGMPKERFSAEFPKEGPSILRIQQVVRGDSAAYFCASSPGQWGNHEQYFGPGTRLTVT.

The chain has TRBV4-1 and TRBJ1-4; D is unresolved. Germline-derived CDR1 and CDR2 are MGHRA and YSYEKL. The CDR3 is 13 amino acids. Trimming took off 2 bases at V and 8 bases at J, with 9 bases between the two ends. The CDR3 protein is CASSQWEREKLFF. The CDR3 region has the DNA TGCGCCAGCAGCCAATGGGAGAGGGAAAAACTGTTTTTT.

The genes are TRBV2 and TRBJ1-4, with TRBD1 matching over 8 bases. Germline CDR1 is SNHLY and CDR2 is FYNNEI. The J segment lost 10 bases and the V segment lost 10 bases, leaving 17 bases of the junction unmatched. The CDR3 contains 15 residues. CDR3 DNA sequence: TGTGCCACAACAGTCACTCACAGGGGGGTCGGAAAACTGTTTTTT. It translates to CATTVTHRGVGKLFF. Using reference TRBV2 and TRBJ1-4 for the parts outside the CDR3, the full variable domain is EPEVTQTPSHQVTQMGQEVILRCVPISNHLYFYWYRQILGQKVEFLVSFYNNEISEKSEIFDDQFSVERPDGSNFTLKIRSTKLEDSAMYFCATTVTHRGVGKLFFGSGTQLSVL.

This clone has more than one count but fewer than ten. This chain joins TRBV19 and TRBJ2-2; perhaps TRBD1 as D (7 bases). The CDR3 extends over 13 amino acids. Between the trimmed V and J ends, which lost 11 bases and 5 bases, there was a span of 15 bases. Germline V gene data show CDR1 as LNHDA and CDR2 as SQIVND (reference sequence). CDR3 bases: TGTGCCGGGAGGACAGGTCAAACCGGGGAGCTGTTTTTT. This codes for CAGRTGQTGELFF. Supplemented by reference TRBV19 and TRBJ2-2, the full variable domain reads DGGITQSPKYLFRKEGQNVTLSCEQNLNHDAMYWYRQDPGQGLRLIYYSQIVNDFQKGDIAEGYSVSREKKESFPLTVTSAQKNPTAFYLCAGRTGQTGELFFGEGSRLTVL.

The V and J genes are TRBV29-1 and TRBJ2-7; 9 bases agree with TRBD2. The CDR3 contains 16 residues. Trimming took 6 bases from V and 2 from J; bases not matched to a gene: 14. In germline, CDR1 is SQVTM, CDR2 ANQGSEA. The DNA of the CDR3 is TGCAGCGTGGCAGAGAGGGGAGCGGGAGGCGCCTACGAGCAGTACTTC. Protein: CSVAERGAGGAYEQYF.

The rearrangement links TRBV5-6 to TRBJ2-7; no definite D call. Germline V gene lookup returns CDR1 SGHDT and CDR2 YYEEEE. CDR3 length: 16 amino acids. V lost 1 base and J 3 bases, leaving 17 bases between the germline ends. CDR3 loop: CASSLPQGGRYYEQYF. In DNA form, the CDR3 reads TGTGCCAGCAGCTTGCCCCAAGGTGGCAGGTACTACGAGCAGTACTTC.

The chain recombines TRBV2 with TRBJ2-5; 11 positions agree with TRBD1. This CDR3 contains 14 residues. V was clipped by 5 bases and J by 4 bases; unmatched bases: 3. Germline assignment: CDR1 SNHLY and CDR2 FYNNEI. CDR3 in amino acids: CASSWGQGGETQYF. In DNA form, the CDR3 reads TGTGCCAGCAGTTGGGGACAGGGGGGAGAGACCCAGTACTTC.

The chain combines TRBV9 with TRBJ2-1; no firm D call. The CDR3 consists of 12 residues. The germline V gene encodes CDR1 SGDLS and CDR2 YYNGEE. Trimming pared 4 bases from V and 6 bases from J, leaving 8 bases between. CDR3 nucleotides: TGTGCCAGCAGCACCTATTTCAATGAGCAGTTCTTC. Its translation is CASSTYFNEQFF.

This chain links TRBV6-5 with TRBJ2-7; perhaps TRBD1 as D (6 bases). Germline V lookup: CDR1 MNHEY, CDR2 SVGAGI. This CDR3 spans 14 amino acids. V was clipped by 5 bases and J by 2 bases, with 13 bases between them. The CDR3 DNA sequence: TGTGCCAGCAGTAGGCAGGGGCCAGCCTACGAGCAGTACTTC. It specifies CASSRQGPAYEQYF.

The genes are TRBV2 and TRBJ1-5; D is perhaps TRBD1 (6 bases). The CDR3 runs 14 residues. Germline V gives CDR1 SNHLY, CDR2 FYNNEI. This CDR3 reads CAGNRDNIGQPQHF. DNA of the CDR3: TGTGCGGGGAACCGGGACAACATAGGTCAGCCCCAGCATTTT. Combining the CDR3 with reference TRBV2 and TRBJ1-5 gives the whole variable domain EPEVTQTPSHQVTQMGQEVILRCVPISNHLYFYWYRQILGQKVEFLVSFYNNEISEKSEIFDDQFSVERPDGSNFTLKIRSTKLEDSAMYFCAGNRDNIGQPQHFGDGTRLSIL.

The chain joins TRBV28 to TRBJ2-2, with 7 bases aligning to TRBD1. J lost 5 bases, V lost 4 bases, and 1 base had no gene match. Germline loops: CDR1 MDHEN, CDR2 SYDVKM. The CDR3 is 13 amino acids. The CDR3 DNA sequence: TGTGCCAGCAGTTGGACAGGAACCGGGGAGCTGTTTTTT. It specifies CASSWTGTGELFF.

This chain uses TRBV5-1 with TRBJ2-1; D is possibly TRBD1 (5 bases). V shed 1 base and J shed 9 bases, with 11 bases lying between them. The length of the CDR3 is 13 residues. Germline V gene sequence: CDR1 SGHRS, CDR2 YFSETQ. CDR3 in amino acids: CASSLWGPSEQFF. The CDR3 DNA sequence: TGCGCCAGCAGCTTGTGGGGCCCGAGTGAGCAGTTCTTC.

The CDR3 nucleotides read TGTGCCAGCAGCCTTAGCGGGGCCGGCCTCTACGAGCAGTACTTC. This translates into CASSLSGAGLYEQYF. The chain employs TRBV7-9 and TRBJ2-7; the match to TRBD2 covers 8 bases. The CDR3 has 15 residues. J lost 3 bases, V lost 5 bases, and 9 bases had no gene match. Germline loops: CDR1 SEHNR, CDR2 FQNEAQ (reference sequence).

The V call is TRBV27, the J call TRBJ2-7, with D tentatively TRBD2 (5 bases). This CDR3 spans 13 amino acids. The germline CDR1 and CDR2 sequences are MNHEY and SMNVEV (reference sequence). The V and J ends lost 3 bases and 7 bases respectively, with 13 bases between them. CDR3 bases: TGTGCCAGCAGTTTCGGTGGGAGTTTGGAGCAGTACTTC. Its translation: CASSFGGSLEQYF.

The CDR3 DNA reads TGTGCCACCAGTGATAGGGCTAGCGGGAGGGGTACGCAGTATTTT. Protein product: CATSDRASGRGTQYF. The chain has TRBV24-1 and TRBJ2-3; 12 bases line up with TRBD2. After removal of 3 bases from V and 8 bases from J, the junction contained 5 bases not matched to a gene. CDR1 and CDR2 (germline): KGHDR, SFDVKD. The CDR3 is made up of 15 amino acids.

This clone has just one count. The J gene is TRBJ2-3, the V gene TRBV5-1; tentative D call: TRBD2 (6 bases). Trimming took 7 bases from V and 5 from J, leaving 23 bases between them. CDR1 SGHRS and CDR2 YFSETQ come from the germline V gene. The CDR3 is made up of 16 amino acids. CDR3 loop: CASDLGAGMGGDTQYF. The CDR3 DNA is TGCGCCAGCGACTTGGGCGCCGGGATGGGGGGAGATACGCAGTATTTT.

This chain uses TRBV7-2 with TRBJ1-5; D gene uncertain. The V gene lost 5 bases and the J gene lost 7 bases, with 15 bases spanning the gap. CDR3 length: 14 amino acids. Germline V gene data show CDR1 as SGHTA and CDR2 as FQGNSA. The CDR3 loop reads CASSAEVSRQPQHF. For the CDR3, the DNA is TGTGCCAGCAGCGCCGAGGTCAGCAGACAGCCCCAGCATTTT. The variable domain in full, completed from reference TRBV7-2 and TRBJ1-5, reads GAGVSQSPSNKVTEKGKDVELRCDPISGHTALYWYRQSLGQGLEFLIYFQGNSAPDKSGLPSDRFSAERTGGSVSTLTIQRTQQEDSAVYLCASSAEVSRQPQHFGDGTRLSIL.

This clone was seen a few times. The genes are TRBV6-6 and TRBJ2-2; perhaps TRBD2 as D (6 bases). The CDR3 extends over 15 amino acids. CDR1 is MNHNY, CDR2 SVGAGI, per germline (reference sequence). Trimming removed 9 bases at V and 3 bases at J, with 17 bases between. CDR3 bases: TGTGCCAGTCTCGTGGGGGGAAGGTACACCGGGGAGCTGTTTTTT. Translating gives CASLVGGRYTGELFF.

This clone came up once. The chain employs TRBV28 and TRBJ1-2, with a possible D match to TRBD1 (6 bases). The germline CDR1 and CDR2 sequences are MDHEN and SYDVKM. Trimming removed 4 bases from V and 7 bases from J, with 16 bases in between. This CDR3 comprises 14 residues. The CDR3 sequence: CASSSGQFSTGYTF. CDR3 DNA: TGTGCCAGCAGTTCTGGACAGTTTTCGACTGGCTACACCTTC.

The J gene is TRBJ1-5, the V gene TRBV23-1; 12 bases are shared with TRBD1. TRBV23-1 falls under the ORF class, with uncertain function. Unmatched junction bases numbered 9, after V lost 0 bases and J lost 0 bases. The CDR3 spans 20 residues. CDR3 region: CASSQSMGQGATCSNQPQHF. The DNA of the CDR3 is TGCGCCAGCAGTCAATCAATGGGACAGGGGGCCACCTGTAGCAATCAGCCCCAGCATTTT.

This clone was picked up one time. The rearrangement links TRBV18 to TRBJ2-5; tentatively, D is TRBD2 (5 bases). Germline-derived CDR1 and CDR2 are KGHSH and LQKENI. The CDR3 covers 16 residues. Between the trimmed V and J ends, which lost 3 bases and 5 bases, there was a span of 19 bases. CDR3 loop: CASSPTSPGKKETQYF. Here the CDR3 DNA reads TGTGCCAGCTCACCGACCAGTCCGGGGAAGAAGGAGACCCAGTACTTC.

The chain carries TRBV12-5 and TRBJ1-5; the D gene is possibly TRBD1 (5 bases). The CDR3 is 13 amino acids. CDR1 is LGHNT and CDR2 is FRNRAP in the germline V gene. Trimming pared 1 base from V and 9 bases from J, leaving 10 bases between. The CDR3 loop reads CASGLAPGGPQHF. DNA of the CDR3: TGTGCTAGTGGTTTGGCGCCGGGGGGGCCCCAGCATTTT. The full variable domain, with the rest looked up from reference TRBV12-5 and TRBJ1-5, is DARVTQTPRHKVTEMGQEVTMRCQPILGHNTVFWYRQTMMQGLELLAYFRNRAPLDDSGMPKDRFSAEMPDATLATLKIQPSEPRDSAVYFCASGLAPGGPQHFGDGTRLSIL.

This clone occurred once. This rearrangement joins TRBV21-1 to TRBJ2-5; TRBD2 is the table's D call, not checked against the DNA. TRBV21-1 is an annotated pseudogene. The CDR3 is made up of 15 amino acids. CDR3 DNA sequence: TGTGCCAGCAGCCCTAGACCGATCTATGAAGAGACCCAGTACTTC. Its translation is CASSPRPIYEETQYF.